This TCR beta chain was found in a study of cytomegalovirus exposure and HLA in healthy donors (dated 2017 in TCRdb). Regarding the complete study: In an earlier analysis of about 560 of the donors, less than 350 Gb of sequence data and some 100 million unique TCR beta sequences from 180 million or so T cells were reported. The number of typed donors differed by locus: about 620-630 for A, B, C, DRB1 and DQB1; approximately 520 for DQA1; some 590 for DPA1; and some 450 for DPB1. The genetic ancestry cluster associated with self-reported Caucasian donors included 81% of the approximately 430 genotyped donors. A later genetic analysis took genome-wide SNP genotypes for about 65% of the 666 donors and used that subset as a discovery cohort. To study patterns of TCR occurrence, a later analysis re-analyzed previously published TCR beta repertoires from around 700 donors and added high-resolution HLA genotyping. The study was designed to test whether signatures of past pathogen exposure could be identified by cataloging public T cell receptors. A separate validation cohort of approximately 130 different subjects was used in addition to the approximately 610-subject first cohort. Roughly 300 gigabases of sequencing data and tens of millions of unique TCR sequences were included in an early release covering roughly 600 HLA-typed donors. The study used immunosequencing to profile the T cell repertoires of more than 650 subjects and linked those repertoires to cytomegalovirus serostatus. Rather than drawing on any new phenotypic data, the later analysis identified candidate immune exposures from TCR beta sequences and the way those sequences occurred across donors. Four or five DR-DQ haplotypes were treated as single units for association and clustering because of strong linkage in the cohort. The study combined high-throughput TCR immunosequencing, statistical association of individual TCRs with disease status, and machine learning to predict cytomegalovirus infection status. Alongside the repertoire data, information on donor age, sex, ethnicity and CMV serostatus was compiled. On average, about 200,000 unique TCR beta nucleotide sequences were sequenced per donor among a few hundred genotyped donors of the cohort, with 15% to 20% of those sequences being non-productive. In an earlier analysis of 587 of the donors, high-throughput TCR beta sequencing was used to judge whether each TCR beta V gene segment behaved as functional or pseudogenic. HLA typing covered class I and class II loci at four-digit resolution. All discovery cohort repertoires had been generated on a single sequencing platform. General study outcomes and caveats: Compared with equally common non-associated chains, HLA-associated TCR beta chains in a later analysis were more clonally expanded and had lower generation probabilities. The classifier was reported to diagnose cytomegalovirus status with high specificity and sensitivity in both the original cohort and the validation cohort. Because counts were too low, roughly 16 rarely observed V segments, including chromosome 9 orphons, were left out of the earlier analysis of roughly 600 of the donors. Linkage disequilibrium might explain the correlated functional status among segregating V segments, but an unknown experimental factor could not be ruled out. In a later analysis, TCR association rates were found to vary across HLA loci, with the most associated TCRs seen for DRB1 alleles and the fewest for HLA-C alleles. Most TCR sequences were seen in very few donors, while some public TCRs were found in many individuals. A cluster of highly shared sequence variants was judged likely to be a technical artifact of the sequencing pipeline. A later analysis found that most CMV-associated TCR beta chains appeared HLA-restricted, with HLA associations seemingly driven largely by CMV exposure. An earlier analysis of around 500 of the donors showed that most TCR beta V segments appeared in productive rearrangements either about 87% or about 30% of the time, which broadly matched IMGT annotations. When HLA alleles, especially DR and DQ, strongly co-occurred, TCR associations were difficult to assign to individual alleles. An association between a missense DCLRE1C variant and V-gene and J-gene trimming of TCR beta chains was found in a later genetic analysis and replicated in an independent cohort. The authors suggested that the approach could potentially be extended to other disease states and immunological phenotypes. A further reported finding was that TCR beta sequences accurately predicted the HLA-A and HLA-B alleles for most subjects in the first cohort. A total of 150 to 200 TCR beta chains were listed by the study as associated with cytomegalovirus. At a false discovery rate of 0.05, a later analysis linked 15,000 to 20,000 TCR beta sequences to specific HLA alleles. For the cohort, immune exposure information was limited to CMV serostatus. In a later analysis, several top co-occurrence clusters were reported to appear linked to parvovirus B19, influenza, CMV and Epstein-Barr virus. Some IMGT-functional V segments, including TRBV6-2 and TRBV6-3, could not be distinguished by the 87-base-pair reads and were therefore excluded. Because HLA typing was missing for some donors at each locus, association tests included only the typed subset. The cohort was sequenced for TCR beta chains only, and without alpha or paired-chain data the features that could be detected were limited. Sequencing depth was assumed to be roughly uniform across donors in the presence/absence analyses, though that assumption may not hold. According to a later genetic analysis, donors in an Asian-associated ancestry cluster had fewer N-insertions in productive TCRs than the approximately 710-donor mean. Three of the identified cytomegalovirus-associated TCR beta chains were confirmed in vitro to be specific for cytomegalovirus antigens.

The cohort comprised under 700 healthy bone marrow donors. All cohort members were sampled while nominally healthy, although unrecorded immune exposures were likely present. The donor was CMV seronegative and was included in the group of a few hundred seronegative cohort members. Each donor provided a peripheral blood sample, and peripheral blood mononuclear cells were used for TCR beta sequencing. Genomic DNA was extracted from the blood cell samples with the Qiagen DNeasy Blood Extraction Kit. On this clone itself: There is no known antigen for this receptor. Base quality data are lacking; no much larger clone is found one base away.

Libraries were built with the immunoSEQ multiplex PCR assay. For the multiplex PCR, a mixture combining 60 forward primers for TCR Vbeta segments and 13 reverse primers for TCR Jbeta segments was used. The CDR3 region of rearranged TCR beta genes was amplified from genomic DNA by a multiplex PCR assay. On the Illumina HiSeq System, the amplified TCR beta libraries were sequenced as 87-base-pair reads. On the study's bioinformatics: A later analysis counted approximately 76 million unique TCR beta chains across the 640 or so repertoires, and around 9.9 million of these chains were shared by at least two donors. Raw reads were error-corrected and collapsed into unique sequences by a nearest-neighbor algorithm in which closely related sequences were merged to remove PCR and sequencing errors. To assign V, D and J gene segments, CDR3 sequences were aligned to IMGT reference sequences. For a sequence to be retained, at least a six-nucleotide match to both a V gene segment and a J gene segment was required. A rearrangement was called productive if the CDR3 had no stop codons and remained in frame with V and J, and every other rearrangement was called non-productive. CDR3 was defined by IMGT convention, running from the second conserved V-encoded cysteine to the conserved J-encoded phenylalanine. The earlier analysis of about 590 of the donors excluded sequences that lacked an unambiguous match to a single V gene segment. An earlier analysis of a few hundred of the donors called V segments functional above 56.7% productive rearrangements and segregating when the between-donor standard deviation exceeded 5%. A statistical classification framework was developed to diagnose cytomegalovirus status using the catalog of TCR beta chain sequences. In a later analysis, TCR nucleotide sequences were compared against IMGT/GENE-DB human TR gene sequences so that V and J genes could be assigned. Using the TCRdist pipeline, a later analysis assigned CDR3 sequences along with most-parsimonious VDJ recombination scenarios. In a later analysis, every TCR beta chain was defined by the combination of its CDR3 amino acid sequence and its V-gene family, and reads without a unique V-gene family were dropped. As a way to deal with suspected cross-contamination and a sequencing artifact, a later analysis dropped 640 or so nucleotide sequences that were highly shared and had low generation probability. A later analysis calculated a clonal expansion index for each public chain from normalized within-repertoire ranks of inferred template counts. A later analysis computed generation probabilities with a VDJ recombination model fitted to out-of-frame rearrangements, and checked the results against IGoR. A later analysis scored TCR-TCR, TCR-HLA and TCR-CMV co-occurrence with hypergeometric tests, applying a repertoire-size bias correction to TCR pairs. In a later analysis, false discovery rates were estimated by permuting HLA or CMV assignments 20 times. In a later analysis, co-occurring TCRs were grouped with DBSCAN, and TCRdist sequence similarity was added when clustering was performed within HLA-allele-positive subsets. For co-occurrence clustering, repertoires with fewer than 30,000 or more than 120,000 public chains were excluded, along with a handful of repertoires with anomalous nucleotide sharing. This is the immuneACCESS table as TCRdb keeps it, with only in-frame sequences that have V and J called. A part of the clones is gone; compared with another copy, unresolved V genes explain less than half, and the rest is unexplained. Clonal size and the V and J genes are those of that table, whereas D and trimming came from the DNA. This sample holds approximately 130,000 clones; approximately 77% were observed only once. The top ten clones comprise about 1.8% of the sample.

The germline V gene provides CDR1 MNHNS and CDR2 SASEGT. From its cysteine to its phenylalanine, the CDR3 spans 14 amino acids. The kept DNA is CDR3 alone, 42 bases in frame from the first base. Trimming takes 8 bases off V and 0 bases off J; junction bases not matched to a gene: 6. The sample was PBMCs. This clonotype was obtained from a man younger than 30 in good health and CMV-seronegative. The sequence links TRBV6-1 to TRBJ1-1; TRBD1 lines up with 7 middle nucleotides. CDR3 loop: CASLNRGVNTEAFF. DNA sequence: TGTGCCAGCCTCAACAGGGGAGTGAACACTGAAGCTTTCTTT.